The 20 T cell receptor beta chains given below trace back to one sample, sequenced in a study of blood T cells in healthy people across ages. Through a sample-barcoded 5' primer and a J-beta primer mix, a second PCR was run for about 7 to 12 cycles. TCRdb reanalysed the 5' RACE reads using MiXCR and keeps one entry per CDR3 protein. The sample contains about 1,500,000 distinct CDR3 sequences, roughly 27% of which appear only once. The sample was blood. These TCRs come from a woman in her 30s in good health.

A few counts support this clonotype. This chain connects TRBV6-6 to TRBJ1-1, with 8 nucleotides matching TRBD1. Germline V gene lookup returns CDR1 MNHNY and CDR2 SVGAGI (reference sequence). The CDR3 sequence is 11 residues long. V lost 5 bases, J lost 12 bases, and 5 bases stayed unmatched. DNA for the CDR3: TGTGCCAGCAGTGACAGGGGTAGGACTTTCTTT. Protein product: CASSDRGRTFF.

This clonotype showed up just a few times. The J gene is TRBJ2-2, the V gene TRBV3-1; TRBD2 matches 8 bases. Germline values: CDR1 LGHDT, CDR2 YNNKEL (reference sequence). This CDR3 contains 17 residues. The V gene end was trimmed by 0 bases and the J gene end by 3 bases; junction bases not matched to a gene: 6. CDR3 sequence (DNA): TGTGCCAGCAGCCAAGACCTTACTAGCGGCTACACCGGGGAGCTGTTTTTT. Translating it yields CASSQDLTSGYTGELFF.

V gene TRBV10-2 combines with J gene TRBJ2-1, with 11 bases identical to TRBD2. Losses at the gene ends were 7 bases for V and 3 bases for J; bases not matched to a gene: 5. CDR3 size: 15 residues. Germline CDR1 is WSHSY and CDR2 is SAAADI. The chain's CDR3 is CASTSGGPFYNEQFF. The CDR3 DNA sequence: TGCGCCAGCACTAGCGGGGGGCCCTTCTACAATGAGCAGTTCTTC.

Of note for this clonotype: One base away lies a much larger clone, so this may be a sequencing read error. V is TRBV20-1 and J is TRBJ1-2; the match to TRBD1 covers 8 bases. Trimming took 3 bases from V and 4 from J; bases not matched to a gene: 7. This CDR3 is built from 14 residues. Germline CDR1 and CDR2: DFQATT and SNEGSKA (reference sequence). In DNA form, the CDR3 reads TGCAGTGCTAGTGATGCCAGGGGGCTCTATGGCTACACCTTC. This codes for CSASDARGLYGYTF.

This clonotype was seen at least ten times. The chain carries TRBV28 and TRBJ2-1; D gene uncertain. The length of the CDR3 is 12 residues. V gave up 7 bases and J gave up 12 bases, with 16 bases separating them. Germline loops: CDR1 MDHEN, CDR2 SYDVKM. CDR3 DNA: TGTGCCAGCACCCCACTCGTCGGGTCGCAGTTCTTC. It specifies CASTPLVGSQFF.

The rearrangement joins TRBV25-1 to TRBJ2-6, with D possibly matching TRBD2 (5 bases). This CDR3 has 16 residues. CDR1 and CDR2 from the germline V gene are MGHDK and SYGVNS. V was shortened by 8 bases and J by 2 bases, with 16 bases between the two germline ends. CDR3 sequence reads: CASAFTNGAGANVLTF. For the CDR3, the DNA is TGTGCCAGCGCTTTCACCAACGGGGCTGGGGCCAACGTCCTGACTTTC.

This clonotype was recorded at least ten times. The J gene is TRBJ1-2, the V gene TRBV6-6, with a tentative D call TRBD1 (5 bases). The V gene lost 6 bases and the J gene lost 3 bases, with 17 bases spanning the gap. Germline V CDR1 and CDR2: MNHNY, SVGAGI (reference sequence). This CDR3 has 15 residues. The CDR3 loop reads CASSKPSGTHYGYTF. In DNA, the CDR3 is TGTGCCAGCAGCAAACCCTCCGGGACGCACTATGGCTACACCTTC.

About this clonotype: With a much larger clone just one base away, this may be a read error. This chain uses TRBV10-3 with TRBJ2-7; 9 bases align to TRBD2. Looked up from germline, CDR1 is ENHRY and CDR2 is SYGVKD. The length of the CDR3 is 14 residues. The trim removed 7 bases at V and 7 bases at J, leaving 11 bases unmatched. The CDR3 region has the DNA TGTGCCATCAAAGGGACTAGCAGCAACAATGAGCAGTACTTC. This encodes CAIKGTSSNNEQYF.

There are a few counts of this clonotype. The CDR3 loop is CASSHRGLTYEQYF. As DNA, the CDR3 is TGTGCCAGCAGCCATAGGGGGCTCACCTACGAGCAGTACTTC. The chain uses TRBV3-1 and TRBJ2-7, with 7 bases lining up with TRBD1. The germline gives CDR1 LGHDT, CDR2 YNNKEL (reference sequence). The CDR3 extends over 14 amino acids. The V and J ends lost 3 bases and 2 bases, in that order; junction bases with no gene match: 4.

CDR3 sequence (DNA): TGTGCCACCAGCACGGGACTAGCGGGTAATGAGCAGTTCTTC. Translating it yields CATSTGLAGNEQFF. This rearrangement joins TRBV24-1 to TRBJ2-1; TRBD2 matches 12 bases. The CDR3 is 14 residues long. Germline V CDR1 and CDR2: KGHDR, SFDVKD. V was pared by 7 bases and J by 7 bases, with 4 bases of the junction left unmatched.

The CDR3 DNA is TGTGCCAGCAGCGTAGCAGGCAGGGGTAATGAAAAACTGTTTTTT. Its translation: CASSVAGRGNEKLFF. The rearrangement joins TRBV9 to TRBJ1-4, with D possibly TRBD1 on 6 matching bases. CDR1 and CDR2 from the germline V gene are SGDLS and YYNGEE. V lost 0 bases and J lost 4, with 10 bases in between. The CDR3 has 15 residues.

The genes are TRBV11-2 and TRBJ2-1; 9 nucleotides line up with TRBD1. The V and J ends lost 2 bases and 3 bases, in that order; junction bases with no gene match: 11. The germline V gene has CDR1 SGHAT and CDR2 FQNNGV. The CDR3 totals 18 residues. CDR3 sequence (DNA): TGTGCCAGCAGCTTACGGGACAGGGCAAGCGGGGTCTACAATGAGCAGTTCTTC. This sequence encodes CASSLRDRASGVYNEQFF.

This clonotype showed up just a few times. The chain has TRBV20-1 and TRBJ2-1; 11 positions agree with TRBD2. Germline V gene lookup returns CDR1 DFQATT and CDR2 SNEGSKA (reference sequence). J was trimmed by 7 bases and V by 5 bases; bases with no gene match: 13. The CDR3 consists of 16 residues. In DNA, the CDR3 is TGCAGTGCTGGGGGAGCAGGAACTAGCGGGAGAAATGAGCAGTTCTTC. Its protein product is CSAGGAGTSGRNEQFF.

This chain uses TRBV5-4 with TRBJ2-1; 7 bases agree with TRBD2. Germline V lookup: CDR1 SGHNT, CDR2 YYREEE (reference sequence). The CDR3 length is 16 residues. Losses at the gene ends were 0 bases for V and 6 bases for J; bases not matched to a gene: 9. This CDR3 reads CASSLGGGDKFNEQFF. In nucleotides, the CDR3 is TGTGCCAGCAGCTTGGGGGGGGGGGATAAGTTCAATGAGCAGTTCTTC.

This clonotype was seen a few times. The CDR3 coding sequence is TGCAGCGTTGTCGGGGGCCCGGGGAAATACGAGCAGTACTTC. This encodes CSVVGGPGKYEQYF. The chain recombines TRBV29-1 with TRBJ2-7; D is tentatively TRBD1 or TRBD2 (6 bases each). Germline assignment: CDR1 SQVTM and CDR2 ANQGSEA. The CDR3 extends over 14 amino acids. V gave up 4 bases and J gave up 4 bases, with 17 bases separating them.

This clonotype was found a few times. V usage is TRBV27 and J usage is TRBJ1-2; no reliable D call. The V and J ends lost 5 bases and 4 bases respectively, with 17 bases between them. CDR3 length: 15 amino acids. Germline assignment: CDR1 MNHEY and CDR2 SMNVEV (reference sequence). In nucleotides, the CDR3 is TGTGCCAGCAGTCCTTATACGACCCTTAGCTATGGCTACACCTTC. This codes for CASSPYTTLSYGYTF.

The chain couples TRBV14 to TRBJ2-1, with 9 bases identical to TRBD1. The CDR3 extends over 16 amino acids. The germline CDR1 and CDR2 sequences are SGHDN and FVKESK. J was trimmed by 9 bases and V by 4 bases; bases with no gene match: 13. The CDR3 sequence is CASSPTLGTGKFEQFF. CDR3 nucleotide sequence: TGTGCCAGCAGCCCCACCCTCGGGACAGGGAAGTTTGAGCAGTTCTTC.

This clonotype was observed a few times. The J gene is TRBJ2-1, the V gene TRBV20-1; D is unresolved. Germline CDR1 is DFQATT and CDR2 is SNEGSKA (reference sequence). This CDR3 has 11 amino acids. Trimming pared 3 bases from V and 9 bases from J, leaving 9 bases between. The DNA for the CDR3 is TGCAGTGCTAGGCTGTCTGGTGAGCAGTTCTTC. Its protein is CSARLSGEQFF.

This clonotype has only a few counts. The junction shows a germline mismatch at one end, possibly a read error. V is TRBV2 and J is TRBJ2-4; either TRBD1 or TRBD2 may supply D (7 bases each). This CDR3 is 15 amino acids long. Looked up from germline, CDR1 is SNHLY and CDR2 is FYNNEI. The CDR3 loop is CASREDREGINIQYF. Written as DNA, the CDR3 is TGTGCCAGCAGAGAAGACAGGGAGGGGATAAACATTCAGTACTTC.

A word on this clonotype: A much larger clone sits a single nucleotide away, making a read error possible. The V and J genes are TRBV3-1 and TRBJ2-1; 9 bases are shared with TRBD2. The CDR3 extends over 15 amino acids. Germline loops: CDR1 LGHDT, CDR2 YNNKEL (reference sequence). Here the CDR3 DNA reads TGTGCCAGCAGCCTAGCGGGGGCCTCCAACAATGAGCATTTCTTC. Residues: CASSLAGASNNEHFF.